The entry that follows covers one T cell receptor beta chain sequence. Sequencing used immunoSEQ multiplex PCR; TCRdb keeps in-frame clones, though not all of them. The table includes about 300,000 clones, more than 70% detected once. The sample originates from a study of blood T cell repertoires in COVID-19. In the study overall: Samples taken during acute and convalescent COVID-19 were collected in the United States, Italy and Spain. T cells, B-cell-depleted T cells, or PBMCs provided the cDNA or gDNA that served as material.

Germline V lookup: CDR1 LNHDA, CDR2 SQIVND (reference sequence). This CDR3 spans 13 amino acids. Trimming removed 7 bases at V and 6 bases at J, with 12 bases between. Source material: peripheral blood. The origin of this receptor is a woman aged 45-59 years with acute or convalescent COVID-19. The rearrangement uses TRBV19 and TRBJ1-4; D is unclear. The CDR3 DNA reads as TGTGCCAGTAAACCCCGAGGGTATGAAAAACTGTTTTTT. It codes for CASKPRGYEKLFF.